The sequence of this TCR beta chain was determined in a study of shared clonotypes between healthy human individuals. Cells designated naive CD8 were CD45RO-negative and were positively selected for CCR7, with terminally differentiated effector memory CD45RA+ cells excluded. Trimming shortened V by 1 base and J by 9 bases, and 17 bases separated the two germline ends. The CDR3 runs 15 residues. CDR1 is SGDLS, CDR2 YYNGEE, per germline. On this clone itself: Its matching antigen is unknown.

A deep-level run was used for the assay. The repertoire was sequenced with immunoSEQ multiplex PCR; TCRdb's copy has only in-frame clones and lacks some. The data contain 2 million to 2.5 million clones, about 93% of them seen just once; the ten biggest clones take up roughly 1.8%. The study, taken as a whole, reports: Naive subsets generally had larger estimated richness than memory subsets. It was the non-shared clonotypes that had lower generation probabilities than clonotypes shared by all four donors.

The sequenced material came from naive CD8+ T cells from PBMCs. The clonotype comes from a man between 18 and 29 years old in good health. Some clones in this sample may be carry-over from other donors' samples. This sequence joins TRBV9 and TRBJ2-1; TRBD1 is a possible D gene (5 bases). CDR3 sequence reads: CASSVTGAGSGEQFF. In DNA form, the CDR3 reads TGTGCCAGCAGCGTAACGGGCGCAGGGTCCGGTGAGCAGTTCTTC.